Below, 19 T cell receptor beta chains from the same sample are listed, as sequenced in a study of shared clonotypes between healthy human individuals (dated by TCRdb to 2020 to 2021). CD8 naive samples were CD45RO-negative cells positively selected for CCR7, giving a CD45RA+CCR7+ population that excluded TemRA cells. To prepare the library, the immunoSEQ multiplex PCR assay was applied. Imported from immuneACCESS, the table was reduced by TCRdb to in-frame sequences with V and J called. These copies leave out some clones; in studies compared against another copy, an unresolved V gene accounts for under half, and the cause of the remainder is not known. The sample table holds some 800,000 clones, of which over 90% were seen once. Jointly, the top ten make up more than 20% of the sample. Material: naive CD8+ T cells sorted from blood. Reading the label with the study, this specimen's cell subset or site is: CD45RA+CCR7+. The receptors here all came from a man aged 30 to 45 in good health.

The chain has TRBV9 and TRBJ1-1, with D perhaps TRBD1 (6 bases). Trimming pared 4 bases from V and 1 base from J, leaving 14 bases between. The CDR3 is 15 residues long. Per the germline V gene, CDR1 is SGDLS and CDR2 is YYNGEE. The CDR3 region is CASSPYRVGNTEAFF. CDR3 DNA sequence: TGTGCCAGCAGCCCGTACAGGGTGGGGAACACTGAAGCTTTCTTT. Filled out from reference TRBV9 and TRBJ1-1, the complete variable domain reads DSGVTQTPKHLITATGQRVTLRCSPRSGDLSVYWYQQSLDQGLQFLIQYYNGEERAKGNILERFSAQQFPDLHSELNLSSLELGDSALYFCASSPYRVGNTEAFFGQGTRLTVV.

CDR3 loop: CASSLSPGTEQYF. CDR3 bases: TGTGCCAGCAGTTTATCACCAGGGACAGAGCAGTACTTC. The chain combines TRBV27 with TRBJ2-7; tentative D call: TRBD1 (6 bases). CDR3 length: 13 amino acids. CDR1 is MNHEY, CDR2 SMNVEV, per germline (reference sequence). The V end lost 0 bases, the J end lost 7 bases, and 10 bases lay between the germline ends.

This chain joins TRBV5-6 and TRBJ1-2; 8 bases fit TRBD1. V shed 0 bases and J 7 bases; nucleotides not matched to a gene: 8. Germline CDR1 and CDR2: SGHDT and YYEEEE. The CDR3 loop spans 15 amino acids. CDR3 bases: TGTGCCAGCAGCTTGGCGGCAGGGGGCCTGAGTGGCTACACCTTC. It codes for CASSLAAGGLSGYTF.

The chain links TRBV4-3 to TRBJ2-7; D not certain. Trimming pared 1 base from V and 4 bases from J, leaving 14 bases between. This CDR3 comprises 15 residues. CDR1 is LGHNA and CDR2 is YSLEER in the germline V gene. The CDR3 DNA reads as TGCGCCAGCAGCCAAGGGAAGGAGCTGGGGTACGAGCAGTACTTC. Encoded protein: CASSQGKELGYEQYF.

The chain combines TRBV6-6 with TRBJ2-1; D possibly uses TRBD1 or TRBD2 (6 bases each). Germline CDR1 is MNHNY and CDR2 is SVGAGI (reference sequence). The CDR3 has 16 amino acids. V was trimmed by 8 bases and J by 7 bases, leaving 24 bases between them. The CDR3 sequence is CASSEFKTGGSNEQFF. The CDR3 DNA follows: TGTGCCAGCTCGGAGTTCAAGACAGGAGGGAGTAATGAGCAGTTCTTC.

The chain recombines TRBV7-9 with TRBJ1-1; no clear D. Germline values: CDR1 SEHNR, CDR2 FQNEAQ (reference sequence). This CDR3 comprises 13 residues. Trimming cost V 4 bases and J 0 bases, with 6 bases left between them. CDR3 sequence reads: CASSWEMNTEAFF. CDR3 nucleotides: TGTGCCAGCAGCTGGGAAATGAACACTGAAGCTTTCTTT. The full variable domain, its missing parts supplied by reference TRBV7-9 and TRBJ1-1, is DTGVSQNPRHKITKRGQNVTFRCDPISEHNRLYWYRQTLGQGPEFLTYFQNEAQLEKSRLLSDRFSAERPKGSFSTLEIQRTEQGDSAMYLCASSWEMNTEAFFGQGTRLTVV.

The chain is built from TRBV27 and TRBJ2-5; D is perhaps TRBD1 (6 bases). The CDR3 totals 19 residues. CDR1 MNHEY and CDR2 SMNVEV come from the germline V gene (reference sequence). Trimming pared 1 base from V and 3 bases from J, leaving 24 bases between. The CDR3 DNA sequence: TGTGCCAGCAGTTTATACCCCTCCCTAACCGGGACAAAAGAAGAGACCCAGTACTTC. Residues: CASSLYPSLTGTKEETQYF.

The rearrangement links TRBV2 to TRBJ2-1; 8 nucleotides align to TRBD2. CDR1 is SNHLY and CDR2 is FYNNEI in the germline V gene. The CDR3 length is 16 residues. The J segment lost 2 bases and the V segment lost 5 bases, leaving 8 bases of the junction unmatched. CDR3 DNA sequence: TGTGCCAGCAGTCGATCAACGGGACTAGCCTACAATGAGCAGTTCTTC. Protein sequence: CASSRSTGLAYNEQFF. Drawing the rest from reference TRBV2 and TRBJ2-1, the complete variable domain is EPEVTQTPSHQVTQMGQEVILRCVPISNHLYFYWYRQILGQKVEFLVSFYNNEISEKSEIFDDQFSVERPDGSNFTLKIRSTKLEDSAMYFCASSRSTGLAYNEQFFGPGTRLTVL.

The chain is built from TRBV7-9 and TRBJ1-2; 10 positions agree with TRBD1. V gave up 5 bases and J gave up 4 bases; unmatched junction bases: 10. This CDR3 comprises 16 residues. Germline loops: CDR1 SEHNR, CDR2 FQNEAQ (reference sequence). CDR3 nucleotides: TGTGCCAGCAGCGCTGCTACCGGGACAGGGGTCTATGGCTACACCTTC. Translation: CASSAATGTGVYGYTF.

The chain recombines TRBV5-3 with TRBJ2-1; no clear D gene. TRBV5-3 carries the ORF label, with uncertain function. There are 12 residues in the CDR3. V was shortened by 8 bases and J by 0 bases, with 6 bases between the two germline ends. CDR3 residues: CASRSSYNEQFF. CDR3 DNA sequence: TGTGCCAGCCGCAGCTCCTACAATGAGCAGTTCTTC.

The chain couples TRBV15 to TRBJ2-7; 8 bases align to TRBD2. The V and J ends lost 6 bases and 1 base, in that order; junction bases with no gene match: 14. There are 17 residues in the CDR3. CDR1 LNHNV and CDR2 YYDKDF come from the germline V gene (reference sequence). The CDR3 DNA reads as TGTGCCACCAGAAGCTCCAGCGGGAGCACGTCGTCCTACGAGCAGTACTTC. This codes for CATRSSSGSTSSYEQYF.

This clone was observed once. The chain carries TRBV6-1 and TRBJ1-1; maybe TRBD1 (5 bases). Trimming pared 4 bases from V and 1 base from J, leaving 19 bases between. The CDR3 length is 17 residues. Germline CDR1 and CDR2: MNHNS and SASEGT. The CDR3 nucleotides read TGTGCCAGCAGTGGCTTTCTATCACGACAGACGAACACTGAAGCTTTCTTT. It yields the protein CASSGFLSRQTNTEAFF.

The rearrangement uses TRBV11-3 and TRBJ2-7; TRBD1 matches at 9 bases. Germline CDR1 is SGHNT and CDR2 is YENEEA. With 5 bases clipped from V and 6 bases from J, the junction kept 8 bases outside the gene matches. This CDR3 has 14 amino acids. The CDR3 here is CASSPRTGEAEQYF. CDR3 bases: TGTGCCAGCAGCCCCCGGACAGGGGAGGCCGAGCAGTACTTC.

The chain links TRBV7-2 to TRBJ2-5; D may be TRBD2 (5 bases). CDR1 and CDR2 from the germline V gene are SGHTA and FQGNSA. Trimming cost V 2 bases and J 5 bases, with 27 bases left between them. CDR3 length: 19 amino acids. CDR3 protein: CASSLSVYSGLRAYETQYF. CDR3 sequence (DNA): TGTGCCAGCAGCTTATCAGTATATTCAGGACTTCGGGCATATGAGACCCAGTACTTC.

CDR3 region: CASSSGLGYEQYF. In DNA, the CDR3 is TGTGCCAGCAGCTCGGGACTTGGTTACGAGCAGTACTTC. The rearrangement uses TRBV7-6 and TRBJ2-7; possible D gene TRBD2, 6 bases. CDR1 and CDR2 from the germline V gene are SGHVS and FNYEAQ. Trimming cost V 4 bases and J 4 bases, with 11 bases left between them. The CDR3 length is 13 residues.

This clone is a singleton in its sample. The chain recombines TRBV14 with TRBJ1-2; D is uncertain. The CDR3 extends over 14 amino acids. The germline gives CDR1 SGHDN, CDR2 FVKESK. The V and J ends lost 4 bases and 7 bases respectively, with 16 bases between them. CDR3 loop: CASSLGSTSGGYTF. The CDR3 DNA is TGTGCCAGCAGCCTGGGCTCCACGTCAGGTGGCTACACCTTC. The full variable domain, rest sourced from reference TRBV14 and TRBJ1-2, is EAGVTQFPSHSVIEKGQTVTLRCDPISGHDNLYWYRRVMGKEIKFLLHFVKESKQDESGMPNNRFLAERTGGTYSTLKVQPAELEDSGVYFCASSLGSTSGGYTFGSGTRLTVV.

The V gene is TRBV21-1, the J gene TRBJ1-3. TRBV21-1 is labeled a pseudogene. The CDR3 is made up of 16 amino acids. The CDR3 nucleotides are TGTGCCAGCCCGAAAACGAGGATCCTCTCTGGAAACACCATATATTTT. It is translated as CASPKTRILSGNTIYF.

The CDR3 spells CASSEGPGQGNTIYF. The CDR3 region has the DNA TGCGCCAGCAGCGAAGGACCCGGCCAAGGAAACACCATATATTTT. This chain links TRBV4-1 with TRBJ1-3, with no clear D. Germline values: CDR1 MGHRA, CDR2 YSYEKL. This CDR3 comprises 15 residues. Trimming took 5 bases from V and 4 from J, leaving 15 bases between them.

The CDR3 nucleotides are TGTGCCAGCAGTCATTACAGGGGCTACGAGCAGTACTTC. It specifies CASSHYRGYEQYF. This chain joins TRBV27 and TRBJ2-7; 7 bases are a match to TRBD1. The CDR3 contains 13 residues. Germline values: CDR1 MNHEY, CDR2 SMNVEV (reference sequence). V gave up 5 bases and J gave up 3 bases; unmatched junction bases: 4.